This is a list of T cell receptor beta chains from one sample in a study of OX40 agonist ivuxolimab in advanced cancers. The assay was immunoSEQ multiplex PCR, and TCRdb's table has in-frame clones only and misses some. Of about 70,000 clones listed, roughly three quarters are singletons. Sequences were derived from CD4+ or CD8+ T cells sorted from blood, sampled in a trial of the OX40 agonist ivuxolimab. These receptors came from an adult with an advanced solid tumor such as melanoma, head and neck, liver or kidney cancer. The conserved cysteine and the conserved F or W are not part of the CDR3 here. The D gene is left open where the match is weak. The size field is filled for only some rows; it gives once, few, many or a size class.

D gene: TRBD2
clone size: -
V gene: TRBV15
CDR3 protein: ATSRDRAGGPQEQY

D gene: -
clone size: -
V gene: TRBV30
CDR3 protein: AWSRVSSTEAF

D gene: -
clone size: -
V gene: TRBV6-5
CDR3 protein: ASSYSSKGTEAF

D gene: -
clone size: -
V gene: TRBV6-1
CDR3 protein: ASSEQRSSGNTIY

D gene: -
clone size: -
V gene: TRBV7-2
CDR3 protein: ASSPTGTGNTIY

D gene: -
clone size: -
V gene: TRBV5-1
CDR3 protein: ASSSQTNTEAF

D gene: -
clone size: -
V gene: TRBV18
CDR3 protein: ASSETSISAGELF

D gene: TRBD1
clone size: -
V gene: TRBV4-1
CDR3 protein: ASSQHTGGDTGELF

D gene: -
clone size: -
V gene: TRBV4-2
CDR3 protein: ASSQAASNDNEQF

D gene: -
clone size: -
V gene: TRBV4-2
CDR3 protein: ASSGRQDNNYGYT

D gene: -
clone size: -
V gene: TRBV11-3
CDR3 protein: ASSLNSETQY

D gene: TRBD1
clone size: -
V gene: TRBV18
CDR3 protein: ASSPGQGNEKLF

D gene: -
clone size: few
V gene: TRBV18
CDR3 protein: ASSPNRDTKDNEQF

D gene: -
clone size: -
V gene: TRBV5-5
CDR3 protein: ASSPSVLSTGELF

D gene: -
clone size: -
V gene: TRBV29-1
CDR3 protein: SVDESSGANVLT

D gene: -
clone size: -
V gene: TRBV5-1
CDR3 protein: ASSSPQGTAGELF

D gene: TRBD1
clone size: -
V gene: TRBV7-2
CDR3 protein: ASSLGQGNTKTQY

D gene: -
clone size: few
V gene: TRBV7-2
CDR3 protein: ASSADPFNQPQH

D gene: -
clone size: -
V gene: TRBV9
CDR3 protein: ASSGGVGYNEQF

D gene: TRBD2
clone size: -
V gene: TRBV28
CDR3 protein: ASSLPSVRGRLAGPNTGELF

D gene: -
clone size: -
V gene: TRBV29-1
CDR3 protein: SVWAYEQY

D gene: -
clone size: -
V gene: TRBV18
CDR3 protein: ASSPGRTTYEQY

D gene: TRBD1
clone size: -
V gene: TRBV7-9
CDR3 protein: ASSEPGQGLTEAF

D gene: -
clone size: -
V gene: TRBV7-2
CDR3 protein: ASSLGGARGNQPQH

D gene: -
clone size: -
V gene: TRBV2
CDR3 protein: ASSPGGAGEKLF

D gene: TRBD1
clone size: -
V gene: TRBV11-1
CDR3 protein: ASSVGQGIYNEQF

D gene: -
clone size: -
V gene: TRBV7-3
CDR3 protein: ASSRDSNQPQH

D gene: -
clone size: -
V gene: TRBV29-1
CDR3 protein: STRTQGEAF

D gene: -
clone size: -
V gene: TRBV19
CDR3 protein: ASSIGTVNTGELF

D gene: -
clone size: -
V gene: TRBV6-1
CDR3 protein: ASSVERGGTEAF

D gene: -
clone size: -
V gene: TRBV11-2
CDR3 protein: ASSFGRTTGNTIY

D gene: -
clone size: -
V gene: TRBV5-4
CDR3 protein: ASNIRGGSYGYT

D gene: -
clone size: -
V gene: TRBV10-3
CDR3 protein: ASTQTDYSEYGYT

D gene: -
clone size: -
V gene: TRBV14
CDR3 protein: ASSQGGVSRRRYNEQF

D gene: TRBD1
clone size: -
V gene: TRBV28
CDR3 protein: ASSAPGQGAFEQF

D gene: -
clone size: -
V gene: TRBV4-2
CDR3 protein: ASSQGTQETQY

D gene: TRBD2
clone size: few
V gene: TRBV6-1
CDR3 protein: ASSELAGGLGSTDTQY

D gene: -
clone size: -
V gene: TRBV18
CDR3 protein: ASSPPGTAFAYT

D gene: -
clone size: -
V gene: TRBV18
CDR3 protein: ASSPPSAQVNEQY

D gene: -
clone size: -
V gene: TRBV5-1
CDR3 protein: ASGTVFPSGTGELF

D gene: TRBD2
clone size: -
V gene: TRBV4-2
CDR3 protein: ASSQEGLAGGPSTDTQY

D gene: TRBD2
clone size: -
V gene: TRBV25-1
CDR3 protein: ASSELRASGRSDTQY

D gene: TRBD2
clone size: once
V gene: TRBV7-2
CDR3 protein: ASSPSVLAVYNEQF

D gene: -
clone size: many
V gene: TRBV15
CDR3 protein: ATSRVRMRGSGDQRPNYGYT

D gene: -
clone size: -
V gene: TRBV2
CDR3 protein: ASTGELWGTIY

D gene: TRBD1
clone size: many
V gene: TRBV10-3
CDR3 protein: AISEGRDRPYEQY

D gene: -
clone size: few
V gene: TRBV27
CDR3 protein: ASSFYGKLYEQY

D gene: TRBD1
clone size: -
V gene: TRBV4-3
CDR3 protein: ASSQGQGSYGYT

D gene: TRBD2
clone size: -
V gene: TRBV7-3
CDR3 protein: ASSFREGETQY

D gene: -
clone size: -
V gene: TRBV11-3
CDR3 protein: ASSLVVDTQY

D gene: -
clone size: -
V gene: TRBV2
CDR3 protein: ASRSQDTEAF

D gene: -
clone size: -
V gene: TRBV4-2
CDR3 protein: ASSQDKGPTYGYT

D gene: -
clone size: -
V gene: TRBV27
CDR3 protein: ASSFSGQGLDSYEQY

D gene: -
clone size: -
V gene: TRBV13
CDR3 protein: ASSLGRGDSTGNTIY

D gene: -
clone size: once
V gene: TRBV2
CDR3 protein: ASSYFSRAEAF